This T cell receptor beta chain was obtained from a study of blood T cell repertoires in COVID-19. On the study more broadly: From T cells, B-cell-depleted T cells, or PBMCs came the material, which was cDNA or gDNA.

In the authors' methods: Nucleated cell counts were estimated from reference gene primer amplification. Assay used: immunoSEQ multiplex PCR; TCRdb lists only in-frame clones, some missing. The V and J calls and the clone size are those of that table, but D and trimming were determined from the DNA. The sample includes about 68,000 clones, roughly three quarters of them seen just once. This CDR3 is built from 16 residues. J lost 3 bases, V lost 3 bases, and 8 bases had no gene match. Germline CDR1 is KGHSH and CDR2 is LQKENI. The chain combines TRBV18 with TRBJ1-1, with 9 bases identical to TRBD1. What was sequenced was peripheral blood. The TCR originated in a human donor in a cohort sampled during active COVID-19. DNA for the CDR3: TGTGCCAGCTCACCCCTTCGGACAGGGGAGGACACTGAAGCTTTCTTT. Residues: CASSPLRTGEDTEAFF.